This T cell receptor beta chain was sequenced for a study of T-cell reconstitution after alpha-beta-depleted transplantation in children. V was pared by 6 bases and J by 4 bases, with 26 bases of the junction left unmatched. The CDR3 extends over 20 amino acids. CDR1 and CDR2 from the germline V gene are MDHEN and SYDVKM. This clonotype was counted a few times. Unique molecular identifiers were built into the TCRbeta library. TCRdb called the PCR reads again in MiXCR, with one record for every CDR3 protein. The data contain some 250,000 distinct CDR3 sequences, 12% of them singletons. The clonotype originates from a human donor who donated a stem cell graft to a child with acute lymphoblastic leukemia. This chain joins TRBV28 and TRBJ1-2, with 7 bases that match TRBD1. Sequenced here: PBMCs from the stem cell graft donor, sampled from the stem cell graft. This CDR3 is CASSSPTVDRDSRELYGYTF. CDR3 DNA sequence: TGTGCCAGCAGCTCCCCAACCGTAGACAGGGACTCACGTGAACTCTATGGCTACACCTTC.